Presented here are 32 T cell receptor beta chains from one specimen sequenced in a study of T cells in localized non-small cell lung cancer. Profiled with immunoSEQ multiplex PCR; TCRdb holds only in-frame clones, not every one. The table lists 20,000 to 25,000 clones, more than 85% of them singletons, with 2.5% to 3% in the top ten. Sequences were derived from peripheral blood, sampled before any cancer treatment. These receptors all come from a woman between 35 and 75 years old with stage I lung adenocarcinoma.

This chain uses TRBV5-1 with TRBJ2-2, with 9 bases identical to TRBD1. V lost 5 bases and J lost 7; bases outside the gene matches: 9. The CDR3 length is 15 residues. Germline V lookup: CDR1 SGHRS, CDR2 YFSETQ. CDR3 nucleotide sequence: TGCGCCAGCAGAGTACAGGGGGCAGTCGTCGGGGAGCTGTTTTTT. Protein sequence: CASRVQGAVVGELFF.

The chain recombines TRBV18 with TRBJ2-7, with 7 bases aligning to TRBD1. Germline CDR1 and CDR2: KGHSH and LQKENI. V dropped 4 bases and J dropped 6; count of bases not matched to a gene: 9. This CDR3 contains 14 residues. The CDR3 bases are TGTGCCAGCTCACTATACGGGACAGCGGCCGAGCAGTACTTC. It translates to CASSLYGTAAEQYF.

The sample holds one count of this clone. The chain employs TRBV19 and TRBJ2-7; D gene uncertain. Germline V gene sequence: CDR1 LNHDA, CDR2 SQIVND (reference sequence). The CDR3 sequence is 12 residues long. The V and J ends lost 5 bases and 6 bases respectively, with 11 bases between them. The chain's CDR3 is CASSSGYGEQYF. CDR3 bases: TGTGCCAGTAGTTCCGGGTATGGCGAGCAGTACTTC.

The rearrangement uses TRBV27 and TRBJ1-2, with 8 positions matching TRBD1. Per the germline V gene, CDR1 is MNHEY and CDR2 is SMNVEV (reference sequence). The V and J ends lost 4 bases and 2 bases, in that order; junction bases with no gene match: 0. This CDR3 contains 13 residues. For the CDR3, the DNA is TGTGCCAGCAGTTACAGGGGGAACTATGGCTACACCTTC. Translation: CASSYRGNYGYTF.

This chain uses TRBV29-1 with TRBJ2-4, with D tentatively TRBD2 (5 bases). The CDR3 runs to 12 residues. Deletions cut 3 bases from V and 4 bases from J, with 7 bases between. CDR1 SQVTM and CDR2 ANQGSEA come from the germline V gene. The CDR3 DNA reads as TGCAGCGTTGATCCGGGAAAAAACATTCAGTACTTC. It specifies CSVDPGKNIQYF.

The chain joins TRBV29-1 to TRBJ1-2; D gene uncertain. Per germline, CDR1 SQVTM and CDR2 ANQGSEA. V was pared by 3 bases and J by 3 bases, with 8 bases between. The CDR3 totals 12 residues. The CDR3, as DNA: TGCAGCGTTGAGGAGGGATACTATGGCTACACCTTC. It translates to CSVEEGYYGYTF.

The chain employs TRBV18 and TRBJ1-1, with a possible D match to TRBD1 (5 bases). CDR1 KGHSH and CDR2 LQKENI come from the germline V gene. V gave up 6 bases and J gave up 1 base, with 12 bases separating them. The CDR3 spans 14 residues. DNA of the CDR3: TGTGCCAGCTCCCCGGAGGGGTGGAACACTGAAGCTTTCTTT. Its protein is CASSPEGWNTEAFF.

As DNA, the CDR3 is TGTGCCAGCAGTGAAAGTCGGGGAAGAGCTTTCTTT. It specifies CASSESRGRAFF. The genes are TRBV2 and TRBJ1-1; the D is unclear. CDR3 length: 12 residues. Per the germline V gene, CDR1 is SNHLY and CDR2 is FYNNEI. V gave up 2 bases and J gave up 10 bases, with 11 bases separating them.

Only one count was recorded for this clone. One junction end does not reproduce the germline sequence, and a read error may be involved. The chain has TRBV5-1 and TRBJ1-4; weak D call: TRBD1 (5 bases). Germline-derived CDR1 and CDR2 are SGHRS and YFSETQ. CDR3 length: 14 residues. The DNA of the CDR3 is TGCGCTAGCAGCCGTGTGGGGCTCAATGAAAAACTGTTTTTT. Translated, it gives CASSRVGLNEKLFF.

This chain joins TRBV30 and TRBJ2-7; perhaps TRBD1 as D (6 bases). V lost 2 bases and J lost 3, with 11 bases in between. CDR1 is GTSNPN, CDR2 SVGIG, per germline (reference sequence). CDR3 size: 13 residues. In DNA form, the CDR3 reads TGTGCCTGGAGTTCTGGGGGCATCTACGAGCAGTACTTC. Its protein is CAWSSGGIYEQYF. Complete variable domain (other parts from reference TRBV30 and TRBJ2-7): SQTIHQWPATLVQPVGSPLSLECTVEGTSNPNLYWYRQAAGRGLQLLFYSVGIGQISSEVPQNLSASRPQDRQFILSSKKLLLSDSGFYLCAWSSGGIYEQYFGPGTRLTVT.

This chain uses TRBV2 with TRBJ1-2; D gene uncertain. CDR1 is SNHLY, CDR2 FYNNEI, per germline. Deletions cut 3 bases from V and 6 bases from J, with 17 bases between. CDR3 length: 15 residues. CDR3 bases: TGTGCCAGCAGTGATTTGGGTGTACCTATTGATGGCTACACCTTC. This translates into CASSDLGVPIDGYTF.

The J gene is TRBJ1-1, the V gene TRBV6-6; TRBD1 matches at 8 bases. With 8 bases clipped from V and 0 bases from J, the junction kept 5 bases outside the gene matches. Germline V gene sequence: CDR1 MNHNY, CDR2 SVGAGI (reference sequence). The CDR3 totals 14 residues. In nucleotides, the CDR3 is TGTGCCAGCCAGGCAGGGGGCGTGAACACTGAAGCTTTCTTT. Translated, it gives CASQAGGVNTEAFF.

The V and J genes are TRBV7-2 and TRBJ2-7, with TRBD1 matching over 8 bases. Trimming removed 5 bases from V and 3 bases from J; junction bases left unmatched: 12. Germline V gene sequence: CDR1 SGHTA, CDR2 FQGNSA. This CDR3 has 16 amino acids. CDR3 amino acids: CASSDQGAGGLYEQYF. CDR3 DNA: TGTGCCAGCAGCGATCAGGGGGCTGGAGGCCTCTACGAGCAGTACTTC.

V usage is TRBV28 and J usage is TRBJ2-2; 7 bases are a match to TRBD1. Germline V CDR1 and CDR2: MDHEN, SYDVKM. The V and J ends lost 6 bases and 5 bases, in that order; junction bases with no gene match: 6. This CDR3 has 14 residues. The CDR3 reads CASRTGPGTGELFF. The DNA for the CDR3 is TGTGCCAGCAGGACAGGGCCAGGGACCGGGGAGCTGTTTTTT.

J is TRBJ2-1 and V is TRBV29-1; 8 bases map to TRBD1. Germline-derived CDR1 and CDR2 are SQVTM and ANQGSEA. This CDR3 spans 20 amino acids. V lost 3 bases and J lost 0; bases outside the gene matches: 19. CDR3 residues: CSVDLATGTGGSSSYNEQFF. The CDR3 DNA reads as TGCAGCGTTGATTTGGCAACCGGGACAGGAGGGTCAAGCTCCTACAATGAGCAGTTCTTC.

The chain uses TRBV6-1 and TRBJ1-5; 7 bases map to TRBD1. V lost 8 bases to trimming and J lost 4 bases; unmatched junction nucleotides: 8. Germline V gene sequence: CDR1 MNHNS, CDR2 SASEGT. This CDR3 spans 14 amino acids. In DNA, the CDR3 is TGTGCCAGCCCGACAGGGTCCCCAAATCAGCCCCAGCATTTT. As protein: CASPTGSPNQPQHF.

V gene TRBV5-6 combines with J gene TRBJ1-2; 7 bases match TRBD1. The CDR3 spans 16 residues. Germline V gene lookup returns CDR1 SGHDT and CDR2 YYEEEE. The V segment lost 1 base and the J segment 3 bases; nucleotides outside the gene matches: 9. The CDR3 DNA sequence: TGTGCCAGCAGCTTGATGGTTCAGGGGGAAGACTATGGCTACACCTTC. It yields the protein CASSLMVQGEDYGYTF.

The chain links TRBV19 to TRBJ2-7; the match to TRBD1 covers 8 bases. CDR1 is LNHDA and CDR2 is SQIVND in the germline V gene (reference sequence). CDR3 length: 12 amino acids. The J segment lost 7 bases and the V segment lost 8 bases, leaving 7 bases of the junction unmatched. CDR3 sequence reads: CASGGQGREQYF. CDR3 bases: TGTGCCAGTGGTGGACAGGGCAGAGAGCAGTACTTC.

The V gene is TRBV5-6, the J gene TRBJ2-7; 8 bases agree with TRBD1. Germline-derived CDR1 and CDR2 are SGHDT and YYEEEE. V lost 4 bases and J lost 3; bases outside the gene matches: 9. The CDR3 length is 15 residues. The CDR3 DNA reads TGTGCCAGCAGCCGAAGTGACAGGGGAAGCTACGAGCAGTACTTC. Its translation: CASSRSDRGSYEQYF.

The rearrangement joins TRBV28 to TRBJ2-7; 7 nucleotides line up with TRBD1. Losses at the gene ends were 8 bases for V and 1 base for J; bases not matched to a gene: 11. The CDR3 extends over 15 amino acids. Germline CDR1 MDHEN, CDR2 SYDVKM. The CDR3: CASRLPGQASYEQYF. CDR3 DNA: TGTGCCAGCCGATTACCTGGACAGGCTTCCTACGAGCAGTACTTC.

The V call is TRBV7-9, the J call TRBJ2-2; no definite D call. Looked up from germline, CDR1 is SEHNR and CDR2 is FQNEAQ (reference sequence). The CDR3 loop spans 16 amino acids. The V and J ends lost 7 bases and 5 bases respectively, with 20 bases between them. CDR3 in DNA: TGTGCCAGCATGACGTTGACTGGGAAGGTAACCGGGGAGCTGTTTTTT. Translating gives CASMTLTGKVTGELFF. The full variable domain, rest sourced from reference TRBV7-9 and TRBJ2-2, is DTGVSQNPRHKITKRGQNVTFRCDPISEHNRLYWYRQTLGQGPEFLTYFQNEAQLEKSRLLSDRFSAERPKGSFSTLEIQRTEQGDSAMYLCASMTLTGKVTGELFFGEGSRLTVL.

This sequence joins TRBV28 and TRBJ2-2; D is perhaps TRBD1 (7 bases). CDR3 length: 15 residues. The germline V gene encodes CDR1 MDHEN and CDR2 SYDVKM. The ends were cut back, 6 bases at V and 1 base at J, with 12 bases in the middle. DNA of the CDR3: TGTGCCAGCAGCCCGGGGGACAGGAACACCGGGGAGCTGTTTTTT. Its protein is CASSPGDRNTGELFF.

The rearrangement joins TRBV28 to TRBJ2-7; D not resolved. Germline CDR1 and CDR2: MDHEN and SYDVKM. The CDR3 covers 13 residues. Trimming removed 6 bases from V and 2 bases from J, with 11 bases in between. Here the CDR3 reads CASSPDLAYEQYF. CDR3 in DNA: TGTGCCAGCAGCCCCGACCTAGCCTACGAGCAGTACTTC.

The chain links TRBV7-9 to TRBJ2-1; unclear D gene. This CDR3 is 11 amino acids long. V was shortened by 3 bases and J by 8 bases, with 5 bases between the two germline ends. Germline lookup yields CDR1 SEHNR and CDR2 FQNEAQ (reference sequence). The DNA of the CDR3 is TGTGCCAGCAGCTTGGGCGATGAGCAGTTCTTC. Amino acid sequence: CASSLGDEQFF.

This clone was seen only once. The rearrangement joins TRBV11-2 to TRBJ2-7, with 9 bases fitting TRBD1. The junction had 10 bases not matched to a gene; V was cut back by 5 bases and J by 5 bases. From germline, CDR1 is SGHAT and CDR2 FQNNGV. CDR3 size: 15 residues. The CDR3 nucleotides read TGTGCCAGCAGCATCTACAGGGGGCAAAAGGACGAGCAGTACTTC. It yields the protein CASSIYRGQKDEQYF.

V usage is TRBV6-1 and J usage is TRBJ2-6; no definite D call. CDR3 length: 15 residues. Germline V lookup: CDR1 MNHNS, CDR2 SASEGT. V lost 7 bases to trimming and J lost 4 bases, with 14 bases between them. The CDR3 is CASTELDPGANVLTF. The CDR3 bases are TGTGCCAGCACCGAACTCGACCCGGGGGCCAACGTCCTGACTTTC.

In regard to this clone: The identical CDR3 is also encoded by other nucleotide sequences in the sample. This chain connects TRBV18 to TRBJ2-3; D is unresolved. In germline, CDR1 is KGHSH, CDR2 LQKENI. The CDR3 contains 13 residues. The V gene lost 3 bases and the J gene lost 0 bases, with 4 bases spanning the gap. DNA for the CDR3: TGTGCCAGCTCACCCCCTAGCACAGATACGCAGTATTTT. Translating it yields CASSPPSTDTQYF. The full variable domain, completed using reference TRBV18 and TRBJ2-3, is NAGVMQNPRHLVRRRGQEARLRCSPMKGHSHVYWYRQLPEEGLKFMVYLQKENIIDESGMPKERFSAEFPKEGPSILRIQQVVRGDSAAYFCASSPPSTDTQYFGPGTRLTVL.

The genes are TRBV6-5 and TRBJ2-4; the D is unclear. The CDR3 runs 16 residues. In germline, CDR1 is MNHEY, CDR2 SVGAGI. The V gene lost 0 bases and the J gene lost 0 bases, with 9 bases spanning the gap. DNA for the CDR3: TGTGCCAGCAGTTACTCCCATGTGGTAGCCAAAAACATTCAGTACTTC. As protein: CASSYSHVVAKNIQYF.

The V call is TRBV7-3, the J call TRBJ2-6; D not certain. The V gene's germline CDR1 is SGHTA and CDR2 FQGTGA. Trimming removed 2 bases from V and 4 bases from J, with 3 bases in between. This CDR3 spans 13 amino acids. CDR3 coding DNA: TGTGCCAGCAGCTTAGGGGGGGCCAACGTCCTGACTTTC. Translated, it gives CASSLGGANVLTF.

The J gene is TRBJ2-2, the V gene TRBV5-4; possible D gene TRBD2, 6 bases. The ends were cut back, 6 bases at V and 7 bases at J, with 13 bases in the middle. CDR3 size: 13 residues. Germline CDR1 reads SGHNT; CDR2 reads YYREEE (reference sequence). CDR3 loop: CASTPSEGGELFF. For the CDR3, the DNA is TGTGCCAGCACCCCTTCGGAGGGCGGGGAGCTGTTTTTT.

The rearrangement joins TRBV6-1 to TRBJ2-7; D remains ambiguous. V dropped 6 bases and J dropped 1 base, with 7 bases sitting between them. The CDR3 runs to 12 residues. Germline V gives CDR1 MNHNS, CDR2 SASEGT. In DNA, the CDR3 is TGTGCCAGCAGACCGGGTTCCTACGAGCAGTACTTC. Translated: CASRPGSYEQYF.

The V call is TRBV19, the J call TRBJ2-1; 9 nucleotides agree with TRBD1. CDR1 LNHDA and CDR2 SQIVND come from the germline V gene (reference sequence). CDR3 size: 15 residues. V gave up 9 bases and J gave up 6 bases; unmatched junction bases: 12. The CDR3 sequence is CASRARDRAGNEQFF. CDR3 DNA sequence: TGTGCCAGCCGGGCACGGGACAGGGCAGGCAATGAGCAGTTCTTC.